The rows below give T cell receptor beta chains drawn from one sample of a study of blood T cell repertoires in COVID-19. Sequencing used immunoSEQ multiplex PCR; TCRdb keeps in-frame clones, though not all of them. Of some 130,000 clones listed, 70% to 85% are singletons. The sequencing sample was made of peripheral blood. The source is a man between 60 and 75 years old who had recovered from COVID-19. Each CDR3 is given with its conserved first and last residue. The D gene is left open where the match is weak. Clone sizes are given selectively: once, few, many, or a class where the clone is expanded.

V: TRBV19; J: TRBJ1-5; size: -; D: -; CDR3: CASSISYLYSNQPQHF; DNA: TGTGCCAGTAGTATTTCGTACCTATATAGCAATCAGCCCCAGCATTTT
V: TRBV6-6; J: TRBJ1-2; size: -; D: -; CDR3: CASSYDREPGYGYTF; DNA: TGTGCCAGCAGTTACGACAGAGAGCCCGGGTATGGCTACACCTTC
V: TRBV5-1; J: TRBJ2-1; size: -; D: -; CDR3: CASSLVWRGRYNEQFF; DNA: TGCGCCAGCAGCTTGGTTTGGCGGGGGCGGTACAATGAGCAGTTCTTC
V: TRBV18; J: TRBJ1-2; size: -; D: -; CDR3: CASSKGESENYGYTF; DNA: TGTGCCAGCTCAAAAGGGGAATCTGAAAACTATGGCTACACCTTC
V: TRBV30; J: TRBJ2-6; size: few; D: -; CDR3: CAWREKGAGANVLTF; DNA: TGTGCCTGGAGGGAGAAGGGGGCTGGGGCCAACGTCCTGACTTTC
V: TRBV9; J: TRBJ2-1; size: -; D: -; CDR3: CASSVGAEPVIEQFF; DNA: TGTGCCAGCAGCGTAGGAGCGGAGCCCGTGATTGAGCAGTTCTTC
V: TRBV27; J: TRBJ2-7; size: -; D: -; CDR3: CASSLFGSGEQYF; DNA: TGTGCCAGCAGTTTATTCGGGAGTGGGGAGCAGTACTTC
V: TRBV11-3; J: TRBJ2-2; size: -; D: -; CDR3: CASSLVGGPNTGELFF; DNA: TGTGCCAGCAGCTTAGTAGGGGGTCCGAACACCGGGGAGCTGTTTTTT
V: TRBV19; J: TRBJ2-7; size: -; D: -; CDR3: CASSMRDRPYEQYF; DNA: TGTGCCAGTAGTATGCGGGACCGCCCCTACGAGCAGTACTTC
V: TRBV5-4; J: TRBJ2-3; size: few; D: TRBD2; CDR3: CASSGGDLTDTQYF; DNA: TGTGCCAGCAGCGGGGGGGATCTCACAGATACGCAGTATTTT
V: TRBV7-2; J: TRBJ2-5; size: once; D: TRBD2; CDR3: CASSLARTSGILETQYF; DNA: TGTGCCAGCAGCTTAGCGAGGACTAGCGGGATCTTAGAGACCCAGTACTTC
V: TRBV4-2; J: TRBJ2-1; size: -; D: -; CDR3: CASSEGGGPRYNEQFF; DNA: TGTGCCAGCAGCGAAGGAGGGGGCCCGAGGTACAATGAGCAGTTCTTC
V: TRBV29-1; J: TRBJ2-7; size: -; D: TRBD1; CDR3: CSVGTGGKYEQYF; DNA: TGCAGCGTTGGGACAGGGGGCAAGTACGAGCAGTACTTC
V: TRBV6-4; J: TRBJ1-2; size: few; D: -; CDR3: CASSPDWPGDGYTF; DNA: TGTGCCAGCAGTCCCGACTGGCCCGGGGATGGCTACACCTTC
V: TRBV11-2; J: TRBJ1-5; size: few; D: TRBD1; CDR3: CASSVGQGAQPQHF; DNA: TGTGCCAGCAGCGTAGGACAGGGGGCACAGCCCCAGCATTTT
V: TRBV11-2; J: TRBJ2-6; size: -; D: -; CDR3: CASSLEPPRGGASGANVLTF; DNA: TGTGCCAGCAGCTTAGAGCCCCCGCGGGGTGGGGCCTCTGGGGCCAACGTCCTGACTTTC
V: TRBV3-1/TRBV3-2; J: TRBJ1-5; size: few; D: -; CDR3: CASSQNRGNQPQHF; DNA: TGTGCCAGCAGCCAAAATAGGGGTAATCAGCCCCAGCATTTT